This passage covers 13 T cell receptor beta chains from one sample sequenced in a study of T cells in Graves' hyperthyroidism and ophthalmopathy. RNA transcripts provided the source from which TCR beta CDR3 regions were amplified. The HTBI set primed first-round TCR CDR3 RT-PCR. TCRdb passed the multiplex PCR reads through MiXCR, listing each CDR3 protein once. The sample has around 760,000 distinct CDR3 sequences, 30% to 40% seen once. Sequences were obtained from blood. The source is a woman in her 40s with Graves' hyperthyroidism.

This clonotype was recorded many times. V usage is TRBV2 and J usage is TRBJ2-5; TRBD1 aligns across 7 bases. This CDR3 contains 15 residues. Per the germline V gene, CDR1 is SNHLY and CDR2 is FYNNEI. The junction had 10 bases not matched to a gene; V was cut back by 4 bases and J by 5 bases. CDR3 coding DNA: TGTGCCAGCAGTGGCGCCAGGGGGTTACGGGAGACCCAGTACTTC. This sequence encodes CASSGARGLRETQYF.

The V and J genes are TRBV7-2 and TRBJ1-4, with D unresolved. The V and J ends lost 1 base and 8 bases respectively, with 17 bases between them. The CDR3 consists of 16 residues. Germline CDR1 and CDR2: SGHTA and FQGNSA. CDR3 DNA sequence: TGTGCCAGCAGCTTAGGAATGGACGAGCCTCGGGAAAAACTGTTTTTT. Protein product: CASSLGMDEPREKLFF.

In nucleotides, the CDR3 is TGCGCCAGCAGCTTGGCCCGAGGAGACAGGGGTAATTCACCCCTCCACTTT. This gives the protein CASSLARGDRGNSPLHF. The chain couples TRBV5-1 to TRBJ1-6, with 8 bases lining up with TRBD1. The germline V gene encodes CDR1 SGHRS and CDR2 YFSETQ. The CDR3 covers 17 residues. The ends lost 0 bases at V and 6 bases at J; junction bases unmatched: 8.

The CDR3 nucleotides are TGTGCCAGCAGTGAAAGTATTTGGGGGAAACTGTTTTTT. Translation gives CASSESIWGKLFF. The chain links TRBV6-1 to TRBJ1-4, with D possibly TRBD1 on 5 matching bases. Trimming removed 2 bases at V and 11 bases at J, with 12 bases between. Germline values: CDR1 MNHNS, CDR2 SASEGT. This CDR3 has 13 amino acids.

This clonotype was picked up a small number of times. The chain uses TRBV10-3 and TRBJ2-7; 9 bases are a match to TRBD2. CDR1 and CDR2 (germline): ENHRY, SYGVKD. CDR3 length: 17 amino acids. The junction had 11 bases not matched to a gene; V was cut back by 2 bases and J by 3 bases. CDR3 DNA: TGTGCCATCAGTGAGCGTGGCGGGAGGGCTTTGGGCTACGAGCAGTACTTC. Amino acid sequence: CAISERGGRALGYEQYF.

This chain links TRBV7-2 with TRBJ1-5; no clear D gene. V was trimmed by 1 base and J by 4 bases, leaving 17 bases between them. The germline V gene encodes CDR1 SGHTA and CDR2 FQGNSA. The length of the CDR3 is 17 residues. The DNA of the CDR3 is TGTGCCAGCAGCTTAGAGGGCATGGGTTTCCCGAATCAGCCCCAGCATTTT. Translation gives CASSLEGMGFPNQPQHF.

This clonotype was seen repeatedly, ten times or more. The rearrangement links TRBV7-8 to TRBJ2-5, with D tentatively TRBD1 (5 bases). Germline V gene lookup returns CDR1 SGHVS and CDR2 FQNEAQ. The CDR3 loop spans 14 amino acids. V was clipped by 6 bases and J by 3 bases, with 14 bases between them. The CDR3 sequence is CASRGRQSEETQYF. CDR3 coding DNA: TGTGCCAGCAGGGGTCGACAGTCGGAAGAGACCCAGTACTTC. The complete variable domain, with remaining parts taken from reference TRBV7-8 and TRBJ2-5, reads GAGVSQSPRYKVAKRGQDVALRCDPISGHVSLFWYQQALGQGPEFLTYFQNEAQLDKSGLPSDRFFAERPEGSVSTLKIQRTQQEDSAVYLCASRGRQSEETQYFGPGTRLLVL.

The gene calls are TRBV6-5 and TRBJ2-6, with a possible D match to TRBD1 (5 bases). The CDR3 spans 17 residues. Trimming shortened V by 4 bases and J by 2 bases, and 15 bases separated the two germline ends. The germline gives CDR1 MNHEY, CDR2 SVGAGI. CDR3 bases: TGTGCCAGCAGTTTTGAAGGGGCGCCAACTGGGGCCAACGTCCTGACTTTC. Translation: CASSFEGAPTGANVLTF.

This clonotype has more than one count but fewer than ten. This chain joins TRBV2 and TRBJ2-5, with 9 nucleotides matching TRBD1. This CDR3 spans 16 amino acids. The V segment lost 3 bases and the J segment 5 bases; nucleotides outside the gene matches: 10. From germline, CDR1 is SNHLY and CDR2 FYNNEI. This chain's CDR3 is CASSDELQGAGETQYF. As DNA, the CDR3 is TGTGCCAGCAGTGACGAATTACAGGGGGCAGGGGAGACCCAGTACTTC.

Of note for this clonotype: One base away lies a much larger clone, so this may be a sequencing read error. The CDR3 DNA reads TGCGCCGGCAGCCAAATGACAGGGGGTTATTCACCCCTCCACTTT. Amino acid sequence: CAGSQMTGGYSPLHF. The V call is TRBV7-2, the J call TRBJ1-6, with 9 positions matching TRBD1. Germline CDR1 reads SGHTA; CDR2 reads FQGNSA. CDR3 size: 15 residues.

This clonotype was observed at least ten times. The chain carries TRBV25-1 and TRBJ1-4, with D uncertain. V lost 0 bases and J 8 bases, leaving 10 bases between the germline ends. Germline loops: CDR1 MGHDK, CDR2 SYGVNS. The CDR3 is 14 amino acids. CDR3 nucleotides: TGTGCCAGCAGTGAATATCGGGATGGGGAAAAACTGTTTTTT. Its translation: CASSEYRDGEKLFF. Drawing the rest from reference TRBV25-1 and TRBJ1-4, the complete variable domain is EADIYQTPRYLVIGTGKKITLECSQTMGHDKMYWYQQDPGMELHLIHYSYGVNSTEKGDLSSESTVSRIRTEHFPLTLESARPSHTSQYLCASSEYRDGEKLFFGSGTQLSVL.

This clonotype was detected many times. A read error may account for a junction end that differs from germline. This chain uses TRBV7-7 with TRBJ2-6; 8 nucleotides match TRBD1. From germline, CDR1 is SSHAT and CDR2 FNYEAQ (reference sequence). This CDR3 has 17 residues. CDR3 residues: CASSSGTGRSGANVLTF. CDR3 sequence (DNA): TGTGCTAGCAGCTCCGGGACAGGACGTTCTGGGGCCAACGTCCTGACTTTC.

Worth noting for this clonotype: A much larger clone is a single base away; this may be a read error. This sequence joins TRBV6-5 and TRBJ2-2, with a weak D call TRBD2 (5 bases). Per the germline V gene, CDR1 is MNHEY and CDR2 is SVGAGI. The CDR3 runs 14 residues. The CDR3 DNA reads TGTGCCAGCAGACGGACCCTCTCGGCCGGGGATCTGTTTTTT. Protein product: CASRRTLSAGDLFF.